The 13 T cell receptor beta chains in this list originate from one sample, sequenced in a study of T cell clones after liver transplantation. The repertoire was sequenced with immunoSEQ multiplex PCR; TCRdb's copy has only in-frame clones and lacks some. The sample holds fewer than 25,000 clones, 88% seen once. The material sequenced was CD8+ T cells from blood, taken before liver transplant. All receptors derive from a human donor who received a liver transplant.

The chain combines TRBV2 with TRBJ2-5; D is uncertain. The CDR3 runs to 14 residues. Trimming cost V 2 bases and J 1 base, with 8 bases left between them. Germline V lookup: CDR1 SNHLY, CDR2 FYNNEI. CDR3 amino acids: CASSETRGQETQYF. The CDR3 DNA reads TGTGCCAGCAGTGAAACCCGAGGCCAAGAGACCCAGTACTTC.

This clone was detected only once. CDR3: CASRATGEGYEQYF. For the CDR3, the DNA is TGTGCCAGCAGGGCAACAGGGGAAGGCTACGAGCAGTACTTC. J is TRBJ2-7 and V is TRBV6-5; the match to TRBD1 covers 7 bases. V gave up 6 bases and J gave up 3 bases; unmatched junction bases: 8. Germline-derived CDR1 and CDR2 are MNHEY and SVGAGI. This CDR3 is 14 amino acids long.

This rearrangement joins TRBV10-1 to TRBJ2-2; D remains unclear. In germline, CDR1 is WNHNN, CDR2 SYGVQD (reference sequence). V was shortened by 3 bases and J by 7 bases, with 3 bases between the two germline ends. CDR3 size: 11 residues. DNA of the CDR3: TGCGCCAGCAGTGAAGGCGGGGAGCTGTTTTTT. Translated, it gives CASSEGGELFF.

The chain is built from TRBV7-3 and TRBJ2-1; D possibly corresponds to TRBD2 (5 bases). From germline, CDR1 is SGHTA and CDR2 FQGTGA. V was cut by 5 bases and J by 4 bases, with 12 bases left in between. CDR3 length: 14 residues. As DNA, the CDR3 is TGTGCCAGCAGCCCCGGGGTGCGTTACAATGAGCAGTTCTTC. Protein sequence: CASSPGVRYNEQFF.

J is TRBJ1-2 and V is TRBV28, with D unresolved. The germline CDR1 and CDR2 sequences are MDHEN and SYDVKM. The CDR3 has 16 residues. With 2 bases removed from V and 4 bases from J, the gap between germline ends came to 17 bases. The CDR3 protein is CASSLVYEEKIYGYTF. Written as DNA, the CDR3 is TGTGCCAGCAGTTTAGTTTATGAGGAAAAGATCTATGGCTACACCTTC.

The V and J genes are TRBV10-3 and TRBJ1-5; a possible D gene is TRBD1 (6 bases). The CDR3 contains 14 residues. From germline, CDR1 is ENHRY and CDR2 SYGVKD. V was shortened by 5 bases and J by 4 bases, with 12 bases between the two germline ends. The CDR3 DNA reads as TGTGCCATCAGTCCCGGGACACTGAATCAGCCCCAGCATTTT. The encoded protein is CAISPGTLNQPQHF.

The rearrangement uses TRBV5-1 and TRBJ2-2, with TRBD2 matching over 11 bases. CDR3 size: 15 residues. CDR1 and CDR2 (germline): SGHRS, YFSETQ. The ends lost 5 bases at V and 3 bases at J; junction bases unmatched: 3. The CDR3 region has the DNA TGCGCCAGCAGACCACTAGCGGGGGACACCGGGGAGCTGTTTTTT. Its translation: CASRPLAGDTGELFF.

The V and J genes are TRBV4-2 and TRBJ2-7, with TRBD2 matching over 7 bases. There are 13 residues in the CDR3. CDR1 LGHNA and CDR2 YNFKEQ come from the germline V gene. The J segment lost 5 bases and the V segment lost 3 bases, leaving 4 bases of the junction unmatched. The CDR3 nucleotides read TGTGCCAGCAGCCAGCGGGAGTTTAACGAGCAGTACTTC. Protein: CASSQREFNEQYF.

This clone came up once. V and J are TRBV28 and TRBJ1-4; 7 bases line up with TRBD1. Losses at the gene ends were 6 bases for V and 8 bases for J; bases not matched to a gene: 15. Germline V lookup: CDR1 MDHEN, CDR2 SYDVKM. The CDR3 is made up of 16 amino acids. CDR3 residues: CASSQLVQGQREKLFF. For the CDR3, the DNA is TGTGCCAGCAGCCAACTGGTACAGGGGCAGCGAGAAAAACTGTTTTTT.

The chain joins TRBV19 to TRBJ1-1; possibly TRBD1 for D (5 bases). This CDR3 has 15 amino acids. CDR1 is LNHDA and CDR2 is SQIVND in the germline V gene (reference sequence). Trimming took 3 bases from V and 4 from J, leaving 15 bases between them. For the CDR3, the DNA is TGTGCCAGTAGTATCGGGCTGGGGACGGCCACTGAAGCTTTCTTT. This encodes CASSIGLGTATEAFF.

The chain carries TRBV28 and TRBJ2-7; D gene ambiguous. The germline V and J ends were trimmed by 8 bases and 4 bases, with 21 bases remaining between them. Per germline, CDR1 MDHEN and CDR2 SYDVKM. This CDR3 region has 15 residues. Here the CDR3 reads CASVRSPSRGYEQYF. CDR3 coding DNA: TGTGCCAGCGTACGGTCCCCCTCGAGAGGTTACGAGCAGTACTTC.

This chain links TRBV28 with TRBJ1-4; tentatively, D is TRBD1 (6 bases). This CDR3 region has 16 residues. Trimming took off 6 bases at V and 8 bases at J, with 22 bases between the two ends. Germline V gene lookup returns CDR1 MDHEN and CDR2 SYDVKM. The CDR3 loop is CASSPARGAALEKLFF. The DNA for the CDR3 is TGTGCCAGCAGCCCCGCCAGGGGCGCGGCATTAGAAAAACTGTTTTTT. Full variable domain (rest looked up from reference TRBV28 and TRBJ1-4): DVKVTQSSRYLVKRTGEKVFLECVQDMDHENMFWYRQDPGLGLRLIYFSYDVKMKEKGDIPEGYSVSREKKERFSLILESASTNQTSMYLCASSPARGAALEKLFFGSGTQLSVL.

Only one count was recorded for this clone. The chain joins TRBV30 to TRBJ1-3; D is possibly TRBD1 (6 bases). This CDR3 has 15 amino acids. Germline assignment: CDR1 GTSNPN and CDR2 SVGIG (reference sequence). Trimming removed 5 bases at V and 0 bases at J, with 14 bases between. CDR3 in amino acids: CAWLPSDSSGNTIYF. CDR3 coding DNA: TGTGCCTGGCTCCCCTCGGACAGCTCTGGAAACACCATATATTTT.